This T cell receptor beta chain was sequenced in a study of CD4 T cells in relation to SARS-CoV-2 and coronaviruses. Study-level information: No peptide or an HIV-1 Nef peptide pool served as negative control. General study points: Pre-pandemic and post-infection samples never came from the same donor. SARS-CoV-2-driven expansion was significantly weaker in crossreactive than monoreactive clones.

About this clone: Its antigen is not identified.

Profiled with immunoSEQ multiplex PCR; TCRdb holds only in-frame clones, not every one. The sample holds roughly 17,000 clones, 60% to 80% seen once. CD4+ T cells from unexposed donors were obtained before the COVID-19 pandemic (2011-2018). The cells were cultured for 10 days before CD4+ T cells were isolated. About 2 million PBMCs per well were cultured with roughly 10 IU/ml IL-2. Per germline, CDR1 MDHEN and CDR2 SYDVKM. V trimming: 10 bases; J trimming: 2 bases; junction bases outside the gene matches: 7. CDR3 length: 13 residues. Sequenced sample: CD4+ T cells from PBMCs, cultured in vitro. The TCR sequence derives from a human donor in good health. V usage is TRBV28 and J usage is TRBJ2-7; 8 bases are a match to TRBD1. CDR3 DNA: TGTGCCACCAGGACAGGGAGCCCCTACGAGCAGTACTTC. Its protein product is CATRTGSPYEQYF.